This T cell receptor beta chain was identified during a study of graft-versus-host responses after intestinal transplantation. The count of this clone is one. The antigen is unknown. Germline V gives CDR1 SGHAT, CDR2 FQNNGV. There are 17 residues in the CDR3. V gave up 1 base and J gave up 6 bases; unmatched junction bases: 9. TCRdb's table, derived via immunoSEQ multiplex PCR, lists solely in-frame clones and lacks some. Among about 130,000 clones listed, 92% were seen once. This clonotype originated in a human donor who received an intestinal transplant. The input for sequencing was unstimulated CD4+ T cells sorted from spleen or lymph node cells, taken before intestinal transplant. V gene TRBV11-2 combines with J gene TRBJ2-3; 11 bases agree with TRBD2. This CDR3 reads CASSLVGTSGGVDTQYF. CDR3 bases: TGTGCCAGCAGCTTAGTAGGGACTAGCGGAGGTGTGGATACGCAGTATTTT.